One and the same sample provided the 21 T cell receptor beta chains below, sequenced in a study of OX40 agonist ivuxolimab in advanced cancers. Some clones are missing from TCRdb's copy, which holds only in-frame ones; the method was immunoSEQ multiplex PCR. The sample carries tens of thousands of clones, around 84% recorded once. The starting material was CD4+ or CD8+ T cells sorted from blood, obtained in a trial of the OX40 agonist ivuxolimab. The receptors were sampled from an adult with an advanced solid tumor such as melanoma, head and neck, liver or kidney cancer.

V is TRBV7-2 and J is TRBJ1-1; D not certain. The germline V and J ends were trimmed by 0 bases and 1 base, with 9 bases remaining between them. CDR1 is SGHTA, CDR2 FQGNSA, per germline. The CDR3 is made up of 15 amino acids. CDR3 nucleotides: TGTGCCAGCAGCTTAGCGCGGGGTCAGAACACTGAAGCTTTCTTT. Its translation is CASSLARGQNTEAFF.

This clone occurred a few times. The rearrangement uses TRBV19 and TRBJ2-3; D gene uncertain. V gave up 7 bases and J gave up 2 bases, with 13 bases separating them. Germline values: CDR1 LNHDA, CDR2 SQIVND (reference sequence). This CDR3 spans 14 amino acids. The CDR3 DNA reads TGTGCCAGTAACGGCGGTCTTTCCACAGATACGCAGTATTTT. It codes for CASNGGLSTDTQYF.

The rearrangement joins TRBV18 to TRBJ2-6, with 11 bases that match TRBD1. Germline trimming cut 2 bases from V and 2 bases from J; bases unmatched to any gene: 8. There are 19 residues in the CDR3. Germline loops: CDR1 KGHSH, CDR2 LQKENI. The CDR3 sequence: CASSPRVEDRGPGANVLTF. The CDR3 coding sequence is TGTGCCAGCTCACCAAGGGTTGAGGACAGGGGGCCTGGGGCCAACGTCCTGACTTTC.

This clone was recorded only once. This sequence joins TRBV9 and TRBJ1-2; D is perhaps TRBD1 (5 bases). Germline V gene data show CDR1 as SGDLS and CDR2 as YYNGEE. Deletions cut 9 bases from V and 7 bases from J, with 16 bases between. This CDR3 comprises 12 residues. Written as DNA, the CDR3 is TGTGCCACCACTACTGTAGGGGCTGGCTACACCTTC. Translation: CATTTVGAGYTF.

The rearrangement joins TRBV14 to TRBJ2-7, with D possibly being TRBD1 (5 bases). The germline CDR1 and CDR2 sequences are SGHDN and FVKESK. Trimming cost V 2 bases and J 2 bases, with 13 bases left between them. The CDR3 length is 15 residues. The CDR3 reads CASSQRGPAPYEQYF. The CDR3 bases are TGTGCCAGCAGCCAAAGGGGTCCTGCTCCCTACGAGCAGTACTTC.

The chain combines TRBV4-3 with TRBJ2-7; TRBD1 aligns across 8 bases. CDR1 is LGHNA and CDR2 is YSLEER in the germline V gene. With V trimmed by 1 base and J by 8 bases, 7 bases remained unmatched. The CDR3 has 14 residues. CDR3 sequence reads: CASSQVPGGGKQYF. The CDR3 nucleotides read TGCGCCAGCAGCCAAGTTCCAGGGGGCGGAAAGCAGTACTTC.

The genes are TRBV13 and TRBJ1-1; D is unresolved. This CDR3 has 15 amino acids. Germline V lookup: CDR1 PRHDT, CDR2 FYEKMQ (reference sequence). V dropped 0 bases and J dropped 5 bases, with 13 bases sitting between them. CDR3 sequence (DNA): TGTGCCAGCAGCTTAGGGGGTCCCGGGAAAACTGAAGCTTTCTTT. Its protein product is CASSLGGPGKTEAFF.

The V call is TRBV6-4, the J call TRBJ2-1, with a tentative D call TRBD2 (5 bases). Germline values: CDR1 MRHNA, CDR2 SNTAGT. V was pared by 2 bases and J by 10 bases, with 12 bases between. The CDR3 covers 13 residues. The CDR3 is CASSDGSLGEQFF. CDR3 nucleotide sequence: TGTGCCAGCAGTGACGGGAGTTTAGGAGAGCAGTTCTTC.

In the case of this clone: An end of the junction differs from the germline gene, which may be a read error. The chain employs TRBV7-7 and TRBJ2-2; D gene unclear. Germline assignment: CDR1 SSHAT and CDR2 FNYEAQ (reference sequence). This CDR3 spans 15 amino acids. The CDR3 DNA reads TGTGCTAGCAGCTCATACTCAGCGAACACCGGGGAGCTGTTTTTT. Its translation: CASSSYSANTGELFF.

This chain connects TRBV9 to TRBJ2-5; a possible D gene is TRBD2 (6 bases). Germline values: CDR1 SGDLS, CDR2 YYNGEE. Trimming removed 3 bases at V and 4 bases at J, with 13 bases between. The CDR3 totals 14 residues. The CDR3 reads CASSETLARETQYF. The CDR3 bases are TGTGCCAGCAGCGAGACGCTAGCGCGAGAGACCCAGTACTTC.

The chain couples TRBV6-5 to TRBJ1-5; a possible D gene is TRBD1 (5 bases). Between the trimmed V and J ends, which lost 4 bases and 2 bases, there was a span of 12 bases. The germline V gene encodes CDR1 MNHEY and CDR2 SVGAGI. The CDR3 spans 15 residues. The CDR3 DNA is TGTGCCAGCAGTTCACTCAGGGTCGGCAATCAGCCCCAGCATTTT. It specifies CASSSLRVGNQPQHF.

The rearrangement joins TRBV7-2 to TRBJ2-1; D remains unclear. This CDR3 region has 13 residues. Trimming shortened V by 1 base and J by 5 bases, and 6 bases separated the two germline ends. Germline V gene lookup returns CDR1 SGHTA and CDR2 FQGNSA. CDR3: CASSLGWNNEQFF. CDR3 coding DNA: TGTGCCAGCAGCTTAGGGTGGAACAATGAGCAGTTCTTC.

In the case of this clone: Because the CDR3's place on the DNA is in doubt, the DNA is left out and the CDR3 is given as listed by TCRdb. The chain has TRBV7-6 and TRBJ2-7; the tabulated D call, TRBD1, remains unverified against the DNA. Counting both end residues, the CDR3 totals 14 amino acids. Germline-derived CDR1 and CDR2 are SGHVS and FNYEAQ. Here the CDR3 reads CASSFGQGPYEQYF.

Only a few counts were recorded for this clone. The chain employs TRBV4-1 and TRBJ1-1, with D unresolved. Between the trimmed V and J ends, which lost 1 base and 4 bases, there was a span of 10 bases. Per germline, CDR1 MGHRA and CDR2 YSYEKL. The CDR3 extends over 14 amino acids. The CDR3 nucleotides read TGCGCCAGCAGCCAAGCTGGCAGCTCCACTGAAGCTTTCTTT. Translating it yields CASSQAGSSTEAFF.

The V and J genes are TRBV15 and TRBJ1-5; D might be TRBD1 (6 bases). The CDR3 length is 16 residues. Trimming removed 3 bases from V and 9 bases from J, with 21 bases in between. The germline gives CDR1 LNHNV, CDR2 YYDKDF (reference sequence). As DNA, the CDR3 is TGTGCCACCAGCAGTGTAGGTAGTCTCCTGGGGGCGCCCCAGCATTTT. Protein sequence: CATSSVGSLLGAPQHF.

This chain uses TRBV7-2 with TRBJ2-3; 7 positions match TRBD1. V lost 6 bases to trimming and J lost 3 bases; unmatched junction nucleotides: 6. The CDR3 runs to 14 residues. Germline V gene data show CDR1 as SGHTA and CDR2 as FQGNSA. In nucleotides, the CDR3 is TGTGCCAGCAGTCTTGAACAGGGGACAGATACGCAGTATTTT. It encodes CASSLEQGTDTQYF. The variable domain in full, completed from reference TRBV7-2 and TRBJ2-3, reads GAGVSQSPSNKVTEKGKDVELRCDPISGHTALYWYRQSLGQGLEFLIYFQGNSAPDKSGLPSDRFSAERTGGSVSTLTIQRTQQEDSAVYLCASSLEQGTDTQYFGPGTRLTVL.

CDR3 DNA sequence: TGTGCCAGCACCCCAGGGACAGAGTATGGCTACACCTTC. Translation: CASTPGTEYGYTF. The chain employs TRBV6-5 and TRBJ1-2; 7 nucleotides line up with TRBD1. V was pared by 7 bases and J by 5 bases, with 7 bases of the junction left unmatched. From germline, CDR1 is MNHEY and CDR2 SVGAGI. This CDR3 comprises 13 residues.

This clone is classed as medium-sized. The genes are TRBV29-1 and TRBJ2-7; TRBD1 agrees at 7 bases. The CDR3 is 13 amino acids. The germline V gene has CDR1 SQVTM and CDR2 ANQGSEA. Trimming cost V 6 bases and J 4 bases; bases outside gene matches: 9. The CDR3 loop reads CSVPGTDLYEQYF. The DNA for the CDR3 is TGCAGCGTGCCCGGGACAGACCTTTACGAGCAGTACTTC.

The rearrangement uses TRBV5-1 and TRBJ2-1; possibly TRBD2 for D (6 bases). V lost 4 bases and J 8 bases, leaving 28 bases between the germline ends. The length of the CDR3 is 18 residues. Germline V gene sequence: CDR1 SGHRS, CDR2 YFSETQ. The CDR3: CASSAAGSAVGVWYEQFF. The DNA for the CDR3 is TGCGCCAGCAGCGCAGCGGGCTCAGCCGTTGGGGTTTGGTATGAGCAGTTCTTC.

This clone was counted once. The chain joins TRBV5-4 to TRBJ2-7; the D gene is possibly TRBD1 (6 bases). The germline V gene encodes CDR1 SGHNT and CDR2 YYREEE (reference sequence). Trimming removed 3 bases from V and 6 bases from J, with 22 bases in between. CDR3 length: 16 amino acids. This CDR3 reads CASSWGSLRQGSEQYF. The DNA of the CDR3 is TGTGCCAGCAGCTGGGGAAGTTTACGGCAGGGGAGCGAGCAGTACTTC.

This clone is categorized as medium-sized. The V and J genes are TRBV11-2 and TRBJ2-1, with D unresolved. Germline loops: CDR1 SGHAT, CDR2 FQNNGV. The CDR3 covers 14 residues. V was cut by 1 base and J by 5 bases, with 9 bases left in between. As DNA, the CDR3 is TGTGCCAGCAGCTTAGGGAACAGTAACAATGAGCAGTTCTTC. Amino acids: CASSLGNSNNEQFF.